This T cell receptor beta chain derives from a study of blood T cell repertoires in COVID-19. Authors' processing steps: The assay estimated nucleated cells by amplifying reference gene primers. The assay was immunoSEQ multiplex PCR, and TCRdb's table has in-frame clones only and misses some. V and J calls plus clone size are reproduced from that table; the DNA served to infer D and trimming. Of 250,000 to 300,000 clones listed, more than 70% are singletons. J lost 13 bases, V lost 3 bases, and 3 bases had no gene match. Germline-derived CDR1 and CDR2 are SQVTM and ANQGSEA. The CDR3 runs 13 residues. This TCR derives from a woman aged 18-29 years with acute or convalescent COVID-19. Sequencing was carried out using peripheral blood. The chain has TRBV29-1 and TRBJ2-1, with 16 bases that match TRBD2. CDR3 loop: CSVEGLAGGPQFF. The CDR3 bases are TGCAGCGTTGAGGGACTAGCGGGAGGGCCCCAGTTCTTC.